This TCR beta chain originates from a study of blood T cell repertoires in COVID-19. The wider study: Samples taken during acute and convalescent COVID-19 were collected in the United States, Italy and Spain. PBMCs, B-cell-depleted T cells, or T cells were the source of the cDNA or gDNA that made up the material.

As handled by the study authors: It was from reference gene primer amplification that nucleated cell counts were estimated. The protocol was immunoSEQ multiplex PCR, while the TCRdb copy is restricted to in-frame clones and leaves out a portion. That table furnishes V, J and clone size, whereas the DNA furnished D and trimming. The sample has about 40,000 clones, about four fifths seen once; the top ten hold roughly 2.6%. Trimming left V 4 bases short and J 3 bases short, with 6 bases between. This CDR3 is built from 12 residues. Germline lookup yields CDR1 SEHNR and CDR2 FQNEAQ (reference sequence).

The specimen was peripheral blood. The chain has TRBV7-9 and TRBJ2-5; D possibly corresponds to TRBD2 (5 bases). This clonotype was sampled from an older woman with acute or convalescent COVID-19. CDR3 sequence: CASSSLEETQYF. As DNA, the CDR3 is TGTGCCAGCAGCTCACTAGAAGAGACCCAGTACTTC.